This T cell receptor beta chain comes out of a study of T cells in Graves' hyperthyroidism and ophthalmopathy. At the level of the study: Peripheral blood was drawn at first diagnosis, prior to all treatment.

Hyperthyroidism, newly diagnosed and lasting under 2 months, affected patients aged 18 to 65. TCR beta CDR3 region amplification was performed from RNA transcripts. Initially, a first-round RT-PCR of the TCR CDR3 employed the HTBI primer set. MiXCR was run by TCRdb on the multiplex PCR reads, yielding one entry per CDR3 protein. The table has around 420,000 distinct CDR3 sequences, around 13% seen once. There are 15 residues in the CDR3. Germline V CDR1 and CDR2: GTSNPN, SVGIG (reference sequence). The V end was cut by 5 bases, the J end by 6 bases, with 19 bases between. The sequenced material came from blood. This rearrangement joins TRBV30 to TRBJ2-2; either TRBD1 or TRBD2 may fit D (5 bases each). This TCR came from a woman aged 18-30 years with Graves' hyperthyroidism. The CDR3 nucleotides read TGTGCCTGGGACTTCAGGGCCTTGGGGGCCGGGGAGCTGTTTTTT. Translating it yields CAWDFRALGAGELFF.